The 29 T cell receptor beta chains listed next were all sequenced from one sample in a study of blood T cell repertoires in COVID-19. Assay: immunoSEQ multiplex PCR; the TCRdb copy retains only in-frame clones and omits some. Of hundreds of thousands of clones in the sample, about 93% were seen once. Sequenced material: peripheral blood. The receptors derive from a man in his 60s with COVID-19, enrolled during active disease.

The rearrangement links TRBV19 to TRBJ1-3, with 7 bases that match TRBD1. CDR1 is LNHDA, CDR2 SQIVND, per germline (reference sequence). The CDR3 loop spans 15 amino acids. V was clipped by 3 bases and J by 6 bases; unmatched bases: 8. CDR3 in amino acids: CASSMEDRAENTIYF. CDR3 coding DNA: TGTGCCAGTAGTATGGAAGACAGGGCGGAAAACACCATATATTTT.

The rearrangement joins TRBV7-9 to TRBJ2-7, with 7 bases aligning to TRBD1. This CDR3 has 15 amino acids. The V and J ends lost 5 bases and 4 bases, in that order; junction bases with no gene match: 11. Germline V lookup: CDR1 SEHNR, CDR2 FQNEAQ (reference sequence). In nucleotides, the CDR3 is TGTGCCAGCAGCGTAGGACAGGTAGAAGTGTACGAGCAGTACTTC. Protein: CASSVGQVEVYEQYF. Full variable domain (missing parts from reference TRBV7-9 and TRBJ2-7): DTGVSQNPRHKITKRGQNVTFRCDPISEHNRLYWYRQTLGQGPEFLTYFQNEAQLEKSRLLSDRFSAERPKGSFSTLEIQRTEQGDSAMYLCASSVGQVEVYEQYFGPGTRLTVT.

The chain combines TRBV2 with TRBJ2-7, with TRBD1 identical over 7 bases. Germline CDR1 reads SNHLY; CDR2 reads FYNNEI. The length of the CDR3 is 15 residues. V shed 5 bases and J 0 bases; nucleotides not matched to a gene: 7. CDR3 loop: CASSPRTGSSYEQYF. DNA of the CDR3: TGTGCCAGCAGTCCTCGGACAGGCAGCTCCTACGAGCAGTACTTC. Full variable domain (outside the CDR3, taken from reference TRBV2 and TRBJ2-7): EPEVTQTPSHQVTQMGQEVILRCVPISNHLYFYWYRQILGQKVEFLVSFYNNEISEKSEIFDDQFSVERPDGSNFTLKIRSTKLEDSAMYFCASSPRTGSSYEQYFGPGTRLTVT.

J is TRBJ2-5 and V is TRBV18; D gene ambiguous. Trimming cost V 5 bases and J 2 bases, with 9 bases left between them. Germline V gene sequence: CDR1 KGHSH, CDR2 LQKENI. The CDR3 length is 13 residues. The CDR3 DNA reads TGTGCCAGCTCAGCTGGGCTGCAAGAGACCCAGTACTTC. Residues: CASSAGLQETQYF.

The V and J genes are TRBV29-1 and TRBJ2-7; 10 bases are a match to TRBD2. Germline V gene data show CDR1 as SQVTM and CDR2 as ANQGSEA. This CDR3 is built from 14 residues. Trimming cost V 4 bases and J 4 bases; bases outside gene matches: 7. CDR3 coding DNA: TGCAGCGTTGGGACTAGCGGAGGCCGATACGAGCAGTACTTC. Protein: CSVGTSGGRYEQYF.

Only a few counts were recorded for this clone. The rearrangement uses TRBV19 and TRBJ2-7, with TRBD2 identical over 7 bases. CDR1 LNHDA and CDR2 SQIVND come from the germline V gene (reference sequence). This CDR3 is built from 14 residues. V dropped 4 bases and J dropped 2; count of bases not matched to a gene: 5. CDR3: CASSRGGNAYEQYF. DNA for the CDR3: TGTGCCAGTAGTAGGGGGGGAAATGCCTACGAGCAGTACTTC.

This chain connects TRBV5-1 to TRBJ2-7; tentatively, D is TRBD2 (6 bases). Trimming removed 3 bases at V and 0 bases at J, with 7 bases between. Germline CDR1 reads SGHRS; CDR2 reads YFSETQ. The CDR3 has 13 amino acids. Here the CDR3 DNA reads TGCGCCAGCAGCTGGAGGGTCTCCTACGAGCAGTACTTC. This encodes CASSWRVSYEQYF.

This clone was observed once. The chain employs TRBV5-6 and TRBJ1-1; 7 bases map to TRBD1. Trimming removed 4 bases from V and 4 bases from J; junction bases left unmatched: 13. This CDR3 has 16 residues. Germline-derived CDR1 and CDR2 are SGHDT and YYEEEE. The CDR3: CASSPEGGRLGTEAFF. The CDR3 DNA sequence: TGTGCCAGCAGCCCCGAAGGGGGCCGGTTAGGCACTGAAGCTTTCTTT. The full variable domain, rest sourced from reference TRBV5-6 and TRBJ1-1, is DAGVTQSPTHLIKTRGQQVTLRCSPKSGHDTVSWYQQALGQGPQFIFQYYEEEERQRGNFPDRFSGHQFPNYSSELNVNALLLGDSALYLCASSPEGGRLGTEAFFGQGTRLTVV.

This clone turned up a few times. The rearrangement joins TRBV2 to TRBJ2-5, with 7 bases matching TRBD1. V lost 6 bases and J lost 4; bases outside the gene matches: 11. CDR3 size: 15 residues. Germline lookup yields CDR1 SNHLY and CDR2 FYNNEI. CDR3: CASRSQGLVGETQYF. The CDR3 DNA is TGTGCCAGCAGGTCACAGGGGCTCGTGGGAGAGACCCAGTACTTC.

The V gene is TRBV6-1, the J gene TRBJ2-3; 8 bases match TRBD1. Germline V gene lookup returns CDR1 MNHNS and CDR2 SASEGT. The CDR3 consists of 17 residues. J gave up 1 base and V 0 bases, and 6 bases lay outside the gene matches. CDR3 nucleotide sequence: TGTGCCAGCAGTGAAGCGGGGTGGGGACAGGGCACAGATACGCAGTATTTT. Its protein is CASSEAGWGQGTDTQYF.

This clone appeared a single time. The rearrangement joins TRBV10-3 to TRBJ2-3, with 8 bases that match TRBD2. V trimming: 6 bases; J trimming: 0 bases; junction bases outside the gene matches: 8. Germline V lookup: CDR1 ENHRY, CDR2 SYGVKD. The CDR3 is made up of 16 amino acids. The CDR3 region is CAISRTSSLSTDTQYF. In DNA form, the CDR3 reads TGTGCCATCAGCCGGACTAGCAGCTTAAGCACAGATACGCAGTATTTT.

This chain connects TRBV19 to TRBJ2-1, with D unclear. The germline gives CDR1 LNHDA, CDR2 SQIVND (reference sequence). The germline V and J ends were trimmed by 4 bases and 8 bases, with 12 bases remaining between them. The length of the CDR3 is 13 residues. CDR3 residues: CASSSNPGDEQFF. The CDR3 DNA follows: TGTGCCAGTAGTAGTAACCCAGGCGATGAGCAGTTCTTC.

The V and J genes are TRBV4-1 and TRBJ2-1, with 8 nucleotides matching TRBD1. The V gene's germline CDR1 is MGHRA and CDR2 YSYEKL. V lost 0 bases and J lost 0; bases outside the gene matches: 1. CDR3 length equals 16 residues. CDR3 DNA sequence: TGCGCCAGCAGCCAAGATGGGACAGGCTCCTACAATGAGCAGTTCTTC. Its protein is CASSQDGTGSYNEQFF.

This chain uses TRBV6-2 or TRBV6-3 with TRBJ2-7, with 9 positions matching TRBD2. The CDR3 has 16 amino acids. The V segment lost 2 bases and the J segment 3 bases; nucleotides outside the gene matches: 8. CDR1 MNHEY and CDR2 SVGEGT come from the germline V gene. CDR3 sequence (DNA): TGTGCCAGCAGTTACAGGGGACTAGCCCTGGGCTACGAGCAGTACTTC. As protein: CASSYRGLALGYEQYF.

V gene TRBV7-2 combines with J gene TRBJ2-7; the match to TRBD1 covers 7 bases. Trimming took 4 bases from V and 3 from J; bases not matched to a gene: 6. The CDR3 extends over 14 amino acids. CDR1 and CDR2 (germline): SGHTA, FQGNSA. CDR3 coding DNA: TGTGCCAGCAGCTCATCTTCAGGGGGCTACGAGCAGTACTTC. Its translation is CASSSSSGGYEQYF.

The chain employs TRBV9 and TRBJ2-1; TRBD1 might be the D (6 bases). The germline V gene encodes CDR1 SGDLS and CDR2 YYNGEE. The ends were cut back, 0 bases at V and 5 bases at J, with 9 bases in the middle. This CDR3 has 14 residues. CDR3 DNA: TGTGCCAGCAGCGTAGCTTACAGGGACAATGAGCAGTTCTTC. Encoded protein: CASSVAYRDNEQFF.

This clone was counted a single time. This chain uses TRBV7-9 with TRBJ1-5; 7 nucleotides align to TRBD1. Trimming removed 4 bases from V and 3 bases from J; junction bases left unmatched: 6. The CDR3 has 15 residues. Germline V gene sequence: CDR1 SEHNR, CDR2 FQNEAQ (reference sequence). Here the CDR3 DNA reads TGTGCCAGCAGCTCGGGACAGTCAATCAATCAGCCCCAGCATTTT. The encoded protein is CASSSGQSINQPQHF.

The rearrangement links TRBV4-1 to TRBJ2-7; a weak D match, TRBD2 (5 bases). CDR3 length: 15 amino acids. Germline V gives CDR1 MGHRA, CDR2 YSYEKL. Trimming took off 5 bases at V and 3 bases at J, with 17 bases between the two ends. DNA of the CDR3: TGCGCCAGCAGCATCGCGATACGGGGAAACTACGAGCAGTACTTC. Translated: CASSIAIRGNYEQYF.

The rearrangement links TRBV19 to TRBJ1-6, with D uncertain. CDR1 is LNHDA, CDR2 SQIVND, per germline (reference sequence). CDR3 size: 14 residues. The V end lost 3 bases, the J end lost 5 bases, and 8 bases lay between the germline ends. The CDR3 sequence: CASSIGSDNSPLHF. The CDR3 region has the DNA TGTGCCAGTAGTATTGGCAGTGATAATTCACCCCTCCACTTT.

The DNA for the CDR3 is TGTGCCAGCAGACAGGGCATTCCCTACGAGCAGTACTTC. Residues: CASRQGIPYEQYF. The rearrangement joins TRBV2 to TRBJ2-7; a possible D gene is TRBD1 (6 bases). The CDR3 has 13 amino acids. CDR1 SNHLY and CDR2 FYNNEI come from the germline V gene. The V end lost 6 bases, the J end lost 2 bases, and 11 bases lay between the germline ends.

The chain is built from TRBV30 and TRBJ2-2; TRBD2 matches at 15 bases. Germline assignment: CDR1 GTSNPN and CDR2 SVGIG (reference sequence). This CDR3 spans 19 amino acids. V dropped 3 bases and J dropped 0; count of bases not matched to a gene: 8. CDR3 bases: TGTGCCTGGAGGGGTGGGACTAGCGGGAGGTTATCGAACACCGGGGAGCTGTTTTTT. It specifies CAWRGGTSGRLSNTGELFF.

J is TRBJ1-1 and V is TRBV11-2; D uncertain. The germline V and J ends were trimmed by 1 base and 8 bases, with 8 bases remaining between them. CDR3 size: 12 residues. Germline V gives CDR1 SGHAT, CDR2 FQNNGV. CDR3 nucleotide sequence: TGTGCCAGCAGCTTAGTTATGACAGAAGCTTTCTTT. Protein sequence: CASSLVMTEAFF.

In nucleotides, the CDR3 is TGCGCCAGCAGCCCCTCGCGGGGAGTCGAGCAGTACTTC. It codes for CASSPSRGVEQYF. The chain combines TRBV4-3 with TRBJ2-7, with D perhaps TRBD2 (6 bases). V was shortened by 4 bases and J by 6 bases, with 13 bases between the two germline ends. The CDR3 runs to 13 residues. The V gene's germline CDR1 is LGHNA and CDR2 YSLEER.

The chain uses TRBV27 and TRBJ1-1; 8 nucleotides match TRBD1. Trimming cost V 4 bases and J 5 bases; bases outside gene matches: 15. From germline, CDR1 is MNHEY and CDR2 SMNVEV (reference sequence). This CDR3 is 17 amino acids long. CDR3 sequence reads: CASSSTGHQGARTEAFF. CDR3 sequence (DNA): TGTGCCAGCAGTTCAACCGGACACCAGGGGGCAAGGACTGAAGCTTTCTTT.

V usage is TRBV21-1 and J usage is TRBJ2-7; TRBD2, as called in the table, went unchecked against the DNA. TRBV21-1 is a pseudogene locus. The CDR3 length is 16 residues. In nucleotides, the CDR3 is TGTGCCAGCAGCAAAGGACTAGCGGGAGTGCCCTACGAGCAGTACTTC. Translation: CASSKGLAGVPYEQYF.

The V and J genes are TRBV2 and TRBJ1-5; 7 nucleotides agree with TRBD1. Per the germline V gene, CDR1 is SNHLY and CDR2 is FYNNEI. The CDR3 has 17 amino acids. The trim removed 6 bases at V and 1 base at J, leaving 12 bases unmatched. In DNA, the CDR3 is TGTGCCAGCAGAGGCGGGACAGCACCATGGAGCAATCAGCCCCAGCATTTT. Translating gives CASRGGTAPWSNQPQHF.

The chain joins TRBV4-3 to TRBJ2-1; 8 nucleotides align to TRBD2. Losses at the gene ends were 0 bases for V and 4 bases for J; bases not matched to a gene: 17. CDR3 size: 20 residues. CDR1 LGHNA and CDR2 YSLEER come from the germline V gene. CDR3 nucleotides: TGCGCCAGCAGCCAAGAAGGAAGGCTAGCGGGCCCCTCGGCGTACAATGAGCAGTTCTTC. Amino acids: CASSQEGRLAGPSAYNEQFF.

The J gene is TRBJ1-5, the V gene TRBV5-5, with a possible D match to TRBD1 (6 bases). V was cut by 3 bases and J by 6 bases, with 16 bases left in between. The germline gives CDR1 SGHKS, CDR2 YYEKEE (reference sequence). The CDR3 is 15 residues long. Written as DNA, the CDR3 is TGTGCCAGCAGCTGGGGGGGTCAGGGGAGTCAGCCCCAGCATTTT. This encodes CASSWGGQGSQPQHF.

The V and J genes are TRBV5-1 and TRBJ2-1, with 8 bases matching TRBD2. The CDR3 spans 15 residues. Germline values: CDR1 SGHRS, CDR2 YFSETQ. The J segment lost 5 bases and the V segment lost 2 bases, leaving 6 bases of the junction unmatched. CDR3 residues: CASSLASGYNNEQFF. The CDR3 nucleotides read TGCGCCAGCAGCTTAGCTAGCGGGTACAACAATGAGCAGTTCTTC.